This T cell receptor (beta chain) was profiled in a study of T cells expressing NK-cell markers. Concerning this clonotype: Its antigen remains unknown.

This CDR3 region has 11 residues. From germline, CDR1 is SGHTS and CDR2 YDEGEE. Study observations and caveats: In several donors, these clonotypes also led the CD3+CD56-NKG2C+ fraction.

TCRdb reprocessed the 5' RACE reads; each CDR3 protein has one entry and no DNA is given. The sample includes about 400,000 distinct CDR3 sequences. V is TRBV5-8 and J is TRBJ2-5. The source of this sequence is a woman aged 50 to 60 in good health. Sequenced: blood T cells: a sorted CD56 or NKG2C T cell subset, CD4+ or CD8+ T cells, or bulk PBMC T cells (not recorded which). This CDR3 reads CASSLIPITNF.